Below, one T cell receptor beta chain is given with its context. Germline V gives CDR1 SGHDT, CDR2 YYEEEE. The CDR3 runs to 15 residues. V lost 3 bases and J lost 4; bases outside the gene matches: 7. This entry comes from a study of cytomegalovirus exposure and HLA in healthy donors. Study overall: An early release of data contained about 85 million unique TCRs, which came from HLA-typed donors.

13 Jbeta primers and 60 Vbeta primers were used for the PCR. Generated by immunoSEQ multiplex PCR, the TCRdb table keeps only in-frame clones and is missing some. The profile shows roughly 130,000 clones, 75% to 85% of them singletons. The sequence was obtained from a man aged 35 to 55 in good health and CMV-seronegative. Sequencing input: PBMCs. The chain couples TRBV5-6 to TRBJ1-2, with TRBD1 matching 9 bases. The CDR3 spells CASSWGDRVGYGYTF. CDR3 nucleotides: TGTGCCAGCAGCTGGGGGGACAGGGTGGGCTATGGCTACACCTTC.